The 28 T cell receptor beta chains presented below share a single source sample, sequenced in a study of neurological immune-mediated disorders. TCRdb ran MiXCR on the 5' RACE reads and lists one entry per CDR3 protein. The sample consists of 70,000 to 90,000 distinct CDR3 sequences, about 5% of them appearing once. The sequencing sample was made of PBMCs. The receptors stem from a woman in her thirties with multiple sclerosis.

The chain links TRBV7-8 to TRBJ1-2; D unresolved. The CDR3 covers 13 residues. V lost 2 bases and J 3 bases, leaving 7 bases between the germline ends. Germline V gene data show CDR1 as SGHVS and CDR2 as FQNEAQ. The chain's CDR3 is CASSLREDYGYTF. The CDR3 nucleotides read TGTGCCAGCAGCTTAAGGGAAGACTATGGCTACACCTTC. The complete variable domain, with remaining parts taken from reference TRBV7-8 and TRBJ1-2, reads GAGVSQSPRYKVAKRGQDVALRCDPISGHVSLFWYQQALGQGPEFLTYFQNEAQLDKSGLPSDRFFAERPEGSVSTLKIQRTQQEDSAVYLCASSLREDYGYTFGSGTRLTVV.

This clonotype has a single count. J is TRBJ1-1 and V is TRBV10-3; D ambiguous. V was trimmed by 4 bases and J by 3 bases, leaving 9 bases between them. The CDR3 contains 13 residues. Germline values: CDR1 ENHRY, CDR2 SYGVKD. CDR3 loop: CAISGARDTEAFF. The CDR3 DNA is TGTGCCATCAGTGGAGCTCGGGACACTGAAGCTTTCTTT.

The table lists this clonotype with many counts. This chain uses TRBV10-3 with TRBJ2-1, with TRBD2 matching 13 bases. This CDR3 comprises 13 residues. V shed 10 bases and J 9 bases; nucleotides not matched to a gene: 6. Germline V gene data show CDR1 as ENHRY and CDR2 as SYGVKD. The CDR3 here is CATGTSGTVEQFF. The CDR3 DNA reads TGTGCCACGGGGACTAGCGGGACCGTTGAGCAGTTCTTC.

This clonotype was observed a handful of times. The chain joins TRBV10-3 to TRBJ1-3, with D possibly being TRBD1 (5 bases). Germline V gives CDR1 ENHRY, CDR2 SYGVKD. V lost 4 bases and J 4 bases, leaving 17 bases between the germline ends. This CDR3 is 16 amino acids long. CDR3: CAISANGPGSGNTIYF. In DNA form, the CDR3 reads TGTGCCATCAGTGCCAATGGGCCAGGGTCCGGAAACACCATATATTTT.

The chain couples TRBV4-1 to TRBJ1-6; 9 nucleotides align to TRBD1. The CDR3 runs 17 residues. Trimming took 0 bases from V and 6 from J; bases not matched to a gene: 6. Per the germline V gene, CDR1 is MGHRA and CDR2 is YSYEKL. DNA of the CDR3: TGCGCCAGCAGCCAAGAAGGACAGGGGATAGGTAATTCACCCCTCCACTTT. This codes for CASSQEGQGIGNSPLHF.

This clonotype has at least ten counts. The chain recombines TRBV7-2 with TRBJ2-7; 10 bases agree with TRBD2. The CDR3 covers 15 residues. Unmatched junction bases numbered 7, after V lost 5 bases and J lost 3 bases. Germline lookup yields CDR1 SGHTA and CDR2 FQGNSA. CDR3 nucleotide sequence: TGTGCCAGCAGCCCCCTAGCGGGAGATCACTACGAGCAGTACTTC. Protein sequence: CASSPLAGDHYEQYF.

CDR3 residues: CASSLSHEQFF. DNA for the CDR3: TGTGCCAGCAGCTTAAGCCATGAGCAGTTCTTC. The chain has TRBV7-6 and TRBJ2-1; D gene uncertain. The germline V gene has CDR1 SGHVS and CDR2 FNYEAQ. V lost 2 bases, J lost 8 bases, and 4 bases lay in between. The CDR3 sequence is 11 residues long.

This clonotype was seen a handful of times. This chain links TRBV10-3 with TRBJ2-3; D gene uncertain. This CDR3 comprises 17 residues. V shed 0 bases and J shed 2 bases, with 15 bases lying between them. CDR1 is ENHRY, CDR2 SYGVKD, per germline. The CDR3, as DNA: TGTGCCATCAGTGAGTCCACCCCTACATTTACCACAGATACGCAGTATTTT. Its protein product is CAISESTPTFTTDTQYF.

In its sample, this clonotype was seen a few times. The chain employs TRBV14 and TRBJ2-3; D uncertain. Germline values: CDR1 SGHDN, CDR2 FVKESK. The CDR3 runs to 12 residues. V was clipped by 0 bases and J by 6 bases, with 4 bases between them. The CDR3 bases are TGTGCCAGCAGCCAAGATGGGGATACGCAGTATTTT. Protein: CASSQDGDTQYF. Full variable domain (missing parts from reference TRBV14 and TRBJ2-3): EAGVTQFPSHSVIEKGQTVTLRCDPISGHDNLYWYRRVMGKEIKFLLHFVKESKQDESGMPNNRFLAERTGGTYSTLKVQPAELEDSGVYFCASSQDGDTQYFGPGTRLTVL.

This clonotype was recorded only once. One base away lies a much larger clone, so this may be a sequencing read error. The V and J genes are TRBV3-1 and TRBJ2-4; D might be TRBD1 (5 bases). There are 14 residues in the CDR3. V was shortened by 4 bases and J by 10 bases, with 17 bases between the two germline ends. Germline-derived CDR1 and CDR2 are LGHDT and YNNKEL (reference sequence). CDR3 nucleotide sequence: TGTGCCAGCAGCCCTCTTGGGGCGCCGAAAATTCAGTACTTC. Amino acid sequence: CASSPLGAPKIQYF. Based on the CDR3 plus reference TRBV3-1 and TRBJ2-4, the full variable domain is DTAVSQTPKYLVTQMGNDKSIKCEQNLGHDTMYWYKQDSKKFLKIMFSYNNKELIINETVPNRFSPKSPDKAHLNLHINSLELGDSAVYFCASSPLGAPKIQYFGAGTRLSVL.

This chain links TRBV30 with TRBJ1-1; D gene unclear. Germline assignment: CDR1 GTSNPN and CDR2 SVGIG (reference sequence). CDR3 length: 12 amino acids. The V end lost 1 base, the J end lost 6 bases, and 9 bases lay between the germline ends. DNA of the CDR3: TGTGCCTGGAGTGAAGGTGGGGCTGAAGCTTTCTTT. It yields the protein CAWSEGGAEAFF.

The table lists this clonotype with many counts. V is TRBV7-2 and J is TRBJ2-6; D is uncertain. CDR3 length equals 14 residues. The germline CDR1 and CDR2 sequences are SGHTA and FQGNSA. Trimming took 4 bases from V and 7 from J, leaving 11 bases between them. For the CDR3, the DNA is TGTGCCAGCAGCTCGTTCTTGGGAGCCAACGTCCTGACTTTC. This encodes CASSSFLGANVLTF.

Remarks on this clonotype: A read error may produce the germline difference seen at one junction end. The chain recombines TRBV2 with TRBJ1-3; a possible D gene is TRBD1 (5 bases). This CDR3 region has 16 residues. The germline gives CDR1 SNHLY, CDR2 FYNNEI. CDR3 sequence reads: CASSLLGRQTGNNIYF. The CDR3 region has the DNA TGTGCCAGCAGCCTTCTGGGACGGCAGACTGGAAACAACATATATTTT.

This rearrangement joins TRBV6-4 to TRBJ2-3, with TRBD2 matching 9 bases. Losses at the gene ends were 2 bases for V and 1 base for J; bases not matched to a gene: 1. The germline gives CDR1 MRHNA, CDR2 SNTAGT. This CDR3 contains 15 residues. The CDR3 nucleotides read TGTGCCAGCAGTGACGTAGCGGGGGGCACAGATACGCAGTATTTT. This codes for CASSDVAGGTDTQYF.

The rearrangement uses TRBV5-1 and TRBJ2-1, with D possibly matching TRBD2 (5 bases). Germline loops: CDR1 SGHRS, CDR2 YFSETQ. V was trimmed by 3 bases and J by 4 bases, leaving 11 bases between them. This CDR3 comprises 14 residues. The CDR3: CASSWAREYNEQFF. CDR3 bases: TGCGCCAGCAGCTGGGCAAGGGAGTACAATGAGCAGTTCTTC. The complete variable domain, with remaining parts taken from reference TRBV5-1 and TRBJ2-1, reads KAGVTQTPRYLIKTRGQQVTLSCSPISGHRSVSWYQQTPGQGLQFLFEYFSETQRNKGNFPGRFSGRQFSNSRSEMNVSTLELGDSALYLCASSWAREYNEQFFGPGTRLTVL.

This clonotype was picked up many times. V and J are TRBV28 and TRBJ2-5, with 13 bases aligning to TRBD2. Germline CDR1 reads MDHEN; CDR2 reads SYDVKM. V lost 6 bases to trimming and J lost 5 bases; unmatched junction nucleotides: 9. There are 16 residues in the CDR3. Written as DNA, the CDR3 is TGTGCCAGCAGGACCTACGGACTAGCGGGAGTCGAGACCCAGTACTTC. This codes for CASRTYGLAGVETQYF.

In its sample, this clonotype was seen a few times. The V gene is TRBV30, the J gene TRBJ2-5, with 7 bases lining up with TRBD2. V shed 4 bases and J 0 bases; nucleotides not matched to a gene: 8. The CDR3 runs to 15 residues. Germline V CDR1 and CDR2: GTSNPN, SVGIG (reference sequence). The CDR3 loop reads CAWKLGEGYQETQYF. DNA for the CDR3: TGTGCCTGGAAATTGGGGGAGGGGTACCAAGAGACCCAGTACTTC.

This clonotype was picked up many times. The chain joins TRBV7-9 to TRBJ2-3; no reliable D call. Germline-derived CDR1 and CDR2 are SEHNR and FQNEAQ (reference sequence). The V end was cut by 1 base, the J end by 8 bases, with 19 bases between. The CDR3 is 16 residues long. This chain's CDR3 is CASSLDRGPEFTTQYF. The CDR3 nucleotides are TGTGCCAGCAGCTTAGACCGCGGACCCGAATTTACTACGCAGTATTTT.

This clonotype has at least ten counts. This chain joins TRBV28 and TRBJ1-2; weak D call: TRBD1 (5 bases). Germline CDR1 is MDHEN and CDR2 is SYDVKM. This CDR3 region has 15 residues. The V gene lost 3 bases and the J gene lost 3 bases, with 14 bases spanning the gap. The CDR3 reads CASSLGRADYYGYTF. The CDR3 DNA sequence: TGTGCCAGCAGTTTGGGCAGGGCTGATTACTATGGCTACACCTTC.

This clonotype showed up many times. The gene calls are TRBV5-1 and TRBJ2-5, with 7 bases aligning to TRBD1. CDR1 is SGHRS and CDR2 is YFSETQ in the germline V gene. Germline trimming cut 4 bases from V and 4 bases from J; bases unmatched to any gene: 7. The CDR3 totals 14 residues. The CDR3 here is CASSDSGGPETQYF. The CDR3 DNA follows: TGCGCCAGCAGCGACTCAGGGGGACCAGAGACCCAGTACTTC.

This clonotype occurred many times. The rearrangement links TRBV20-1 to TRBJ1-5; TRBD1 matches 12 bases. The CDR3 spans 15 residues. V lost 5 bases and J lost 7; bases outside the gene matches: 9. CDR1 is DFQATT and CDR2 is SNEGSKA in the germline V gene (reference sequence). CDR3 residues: CSAGTGDRGRQPQHF. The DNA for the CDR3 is TGCAGTGCTGGCACCGGGGACAGGGGGCGACAGCCCCAGCATTTT.

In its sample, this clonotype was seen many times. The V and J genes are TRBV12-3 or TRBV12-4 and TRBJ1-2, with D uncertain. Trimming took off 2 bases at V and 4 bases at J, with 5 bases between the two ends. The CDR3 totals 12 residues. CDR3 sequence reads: CASSLLSYGYTF. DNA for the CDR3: TGTGCCAGCAGTTTATTGAGCTATGGCTACACCTTC.

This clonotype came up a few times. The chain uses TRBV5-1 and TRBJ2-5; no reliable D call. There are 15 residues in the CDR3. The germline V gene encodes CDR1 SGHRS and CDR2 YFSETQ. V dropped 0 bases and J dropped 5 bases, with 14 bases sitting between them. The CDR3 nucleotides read TGCGCCAGCAGCTTGGCCGGACCAAGGAAGGAGACCCAGTACTTC. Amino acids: CASSLAGPRKETQYF. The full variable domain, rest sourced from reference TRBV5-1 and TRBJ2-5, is KAGVTQTPRYLIKTRGQQVTLSCSPISGHRSVSWYQQTPGQGLQFLFEYFSETQRNKGNFPGRFSGRQFSNSRSEMNVSTLELGDSALYLCASSLAGPRKETQYFGPGTRLLVL.

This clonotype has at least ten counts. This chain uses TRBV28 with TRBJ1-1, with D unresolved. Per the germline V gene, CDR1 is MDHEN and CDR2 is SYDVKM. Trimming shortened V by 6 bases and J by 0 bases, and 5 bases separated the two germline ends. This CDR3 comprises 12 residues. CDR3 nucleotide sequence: TGTGCCAGCAGGACCTTGAACACTGAAGCTTTCTTT. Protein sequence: CASRTLNTEAFF.

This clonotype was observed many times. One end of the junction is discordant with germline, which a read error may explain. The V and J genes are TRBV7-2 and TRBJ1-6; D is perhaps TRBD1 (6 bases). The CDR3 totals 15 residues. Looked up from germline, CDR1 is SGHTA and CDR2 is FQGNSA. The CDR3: CASSSGHSSNSPLHF. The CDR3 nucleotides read TGTGCCAGCAGCTCGGGACATTCCTCTAATTCACCCCTCCACTTT.

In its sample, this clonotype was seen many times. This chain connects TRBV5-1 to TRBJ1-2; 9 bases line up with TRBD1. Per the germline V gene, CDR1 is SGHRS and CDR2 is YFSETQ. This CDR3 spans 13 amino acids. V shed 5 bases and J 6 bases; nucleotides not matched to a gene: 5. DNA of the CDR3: TGCGCCAGCAGAGCACAGGGGGCGGATGGCTACACCTTC. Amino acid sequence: CASRAQGADGYTF.

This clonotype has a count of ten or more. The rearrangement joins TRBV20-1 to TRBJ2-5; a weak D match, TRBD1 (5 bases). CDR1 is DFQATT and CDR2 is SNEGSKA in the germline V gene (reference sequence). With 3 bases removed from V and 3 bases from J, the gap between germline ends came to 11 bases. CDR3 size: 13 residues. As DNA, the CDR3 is TGCAGTGCTAGGGACACTCACAAAGAGACCCAGTACTTC. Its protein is CSARDTHKETQYF.

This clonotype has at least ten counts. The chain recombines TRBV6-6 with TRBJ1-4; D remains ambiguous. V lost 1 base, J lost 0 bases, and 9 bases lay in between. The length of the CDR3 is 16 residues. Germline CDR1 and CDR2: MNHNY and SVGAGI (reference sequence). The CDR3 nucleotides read TGTGCCAGCAGTTACTGGGTCGTTGCAACTAATGAAAAACTGTTTTTT. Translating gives CASSYWVVATNEKLFF.